These T cell receptor beta chains were read from a single sample in a study of Tregs in tolerant kidney transplant recipients. Generated by immunoSEQ multiplex PCR, the TCRdb table keeps only in-frame clones and is missing some. The sample gives 50,000 or so clones, roughly 90% of which show up once; around 16% is in the top ten. Sequenced here: CD8+ T cells from blood (PBMCs), sampled 12 months after the transplant. These receptors originate from a human patient who received a combined kidney and bone marrow transplant. Some T cells could come from the graft donor. The CDR3 runs from the conserved cysteine through the conserved F or W. D genes are given only for firm matches. Clone size appears in some rows only: once, few, many, or a class for an expanded clone.

size	V	length	D	J	DNA	CDR3
NA	TRBV28	16	NA	TRBJ2-1	TGTGCCAGCAGTTGGCCGAGGAGGTCAGCCTACAATGAGCAGTTCTTC	CASSWPRRSAYNEQFF
once	TRBV6-4	16	NA	TRBJ2-5	TGTGCCAGCAGTGACTCAACTAGCTCGTTGCAAGAGACCCAGTACTTC	CASSDSTSSLQETQYF
few	TRBV19	12	NA	TRBJ1-2	TGTGCCAGAAAGACAGATAACTATGGCTACACCTTC	CARKTDNYGYTF
NA	TRBV4-3	15	NA	TRBJ1-5	TGCGCCAGCAGCCAGGATAGAGGACAGTATCAGCCCCAGCATTTT	CASSQDRGQYQPQHF
NA	TRBV5-4	17	NA	TRBJ2-1	TGTGCCAGCAGCTTGTTATTAGGAGCGAACTCCTACAATGAGCAGTTCTTC	CASSLLLGANSYNEQFF
NA	TRBV5-6	15	NA	TRBJ2-7	TGTGCCAGCAGCTCCCCTATTCAGGGAATTAGCGAGCAGTACTTC	CASSSPIQGISEQYF
NA	TRBV7-9	18	TRBD2	TRBJ2-3	TGTGCCAGTCAGCAAGCCCTTCTAGCGGGAGGCCCCATAGATACGCAGTATTTT	CASQQALLAGGPIDTQYF
NA	TRBV4-2	14	NA	TRBJ2-7	TGTGCCAGCAGCCAAGATCCCAACGGCGGCGAGCAGTACTTC	CASSQDPNGGEQYF
NA	TRBV5-1	16	TRBD1	TRBJ2-2	TGCGCCAGCAGCCCCCGGGACAGGGGAAACACCGGGGAGCTGTTTTTT	CASSPRDRGNTGELFF
NA	TRBV5-6	18	NA	TRBJ1-4	TGTGCCAGCAGCCTCTCGCCCGACTCCGGCCCCTCTAATGAAAAACTGTTTTTT	CASSLSPDSGPSNEKLFF
NA	TRBV13	13	NA	TRBJ2-2	TGTGCCAGCAGCTTAGGAAGGAGCGGGGAGCTGTTTTTT	CASSLGRSGELFF
NA	TRBV10-3	14	TRBD1	TRBJ2-1	TGTGCCATCAGTGAGTCGACAGGGATTGATGAGCAGTTCTTC	CAISESTGIDEQFF
once	TRBV27	16	NA	TRBJ1-5	TGTGCCAGCAGTTTAGGCCCGGGGGGTTACAATCAGCCCCAGCATTTT	CASSLGPGGYNQPQHF
NA	TRBV19	15	TRBD2	TRBJ2-7	TGTGCCAGTAGTATAGGTATGGTAGCGGGGGACGAGCAGTACTTC	CASSIGMVAGDEQYF
NA	TRBV6-5	14	NA	TRBJ1-6	TGTGCCAGCAGTTACGGGGCCGGCGTCCCTCCCCTCCACTTT	CASSYGAGVPPLHF
NA	TRBV4-1	16	TRBD1	TRBJ2-7	TGCGCCAGCAGCCCCATGGGACAGGGGGCGTATGACGAGCAGTACTTC	CASSPMGQGAYDEQYF
NA	TRBV28	15	TRBD2	TRBJ2-7	TGTGCCAGCAGTTTATGGGCGGGGGGGGCCTACGAGCAGTACTTC	CASSLWAGGAYEQYF
NA	TRBV15	18	NA	TRBJ2-1	TGTGCCACCAGCAGGCCCTCCGTTAAGCGGAACTCCTACAATGAGCAGTTCTTC	CATSRPSVKRNSYNEQFF
NA	TRBV6-5	15	NA	TRBJ2-6	TGTGCCAGCAGCCCTTTTGAGGGAGGGGCCAACGTCCTGACTTTC	CASSPFEGGANVLTF
NA	TRBV5-4	14	NA	TRBJ2-5	TGTGCCAGCAGCTTGGCAGGGTTGAGGGAGACCCAGTACTTC	CASSLAGLRETQYF
NA	TRBV11-2	16	TRBD2	TRBJ2-7	TGTGCCAGCAGCTTATGGTTCTCGGGAGGGCCTAGCGAGCAGTACTTC	CASSLWFSGGPSEQYF
NA	TRBV19	13	NA	TRBJ1-2	TGTGCCAGTAGTATCGGTGTCAACTATGGCTACACCTTC	CASSIGVNYGYTF
NA	TRBV2	13	TRBD1	TRBJ2-7	TGTGCCAGCAGCCGGGACAGATCCTACGAGCAGTACTTC	CASSRDRSYEQYF
NA	TRBV7-9	16	TRBD2	TRBJ2-1	TGTGCCAGCACCCCCATCCTAGCGGGGAAGTACAATGAGCAGTTCTTC	CASTPILAGKYNEQFF
NA	TRBV7-3	12	NA	TRBJ2-1	TGTGCCAGCAGCGACAGCTACAATGAGCAGTTCTTC	CASSDSYNEQFF
NA	TRBV11-3	14	NA	TRBJ2-7	TGTGCCAGCAGCTTAGACAGGGACTTTCACGAGCAGTACTTC	CASSLDRDFHEQYF
NA	TRBV5-4	11	NA	TRBJ2-1	TGTGCCAGCAGCTTGAGCGATGAGCAGTTCTTC	CASSLSDEQFF
NA	TRBV7-2	15	TRBD2	TRBJ2-1	TGTGCCAGCAGCTTTTCTAGCGGGCACCTCACTGAGCAGTTCTTC	CASSFSSGHLTEQFF
NA	TRBV7-2	14	NA	TRBJ2-7	TGTGCCAGCAGCGTCCCGGGACTCCTGGGAGAGCAGTACTTC	CASSVPGLLGEQYF
once	TRBV6-5	13	NA	TRBJ2-1	TGTGCCAGCAGTTACTCCCCTCGGAATGAGCAGTTCTTC	CASSYSPRNEQFF
once	TRBV4-1	17	TRBD1	TRBJ2-7	TGCGCCAGCAGCCACTTACTGGGGACAGGGCCGACCTACGAGCAGTACTTC	CASSHLLGTGPTYEQYF
NA	TRBV4-3	17	TRBD2	TRBJ2-3	TGCGCCAGCAGCCCACCGGGACTAGCGGGAGTGACAGATACGCAGTATTTT	CASSPPGLAGVTDTQYF